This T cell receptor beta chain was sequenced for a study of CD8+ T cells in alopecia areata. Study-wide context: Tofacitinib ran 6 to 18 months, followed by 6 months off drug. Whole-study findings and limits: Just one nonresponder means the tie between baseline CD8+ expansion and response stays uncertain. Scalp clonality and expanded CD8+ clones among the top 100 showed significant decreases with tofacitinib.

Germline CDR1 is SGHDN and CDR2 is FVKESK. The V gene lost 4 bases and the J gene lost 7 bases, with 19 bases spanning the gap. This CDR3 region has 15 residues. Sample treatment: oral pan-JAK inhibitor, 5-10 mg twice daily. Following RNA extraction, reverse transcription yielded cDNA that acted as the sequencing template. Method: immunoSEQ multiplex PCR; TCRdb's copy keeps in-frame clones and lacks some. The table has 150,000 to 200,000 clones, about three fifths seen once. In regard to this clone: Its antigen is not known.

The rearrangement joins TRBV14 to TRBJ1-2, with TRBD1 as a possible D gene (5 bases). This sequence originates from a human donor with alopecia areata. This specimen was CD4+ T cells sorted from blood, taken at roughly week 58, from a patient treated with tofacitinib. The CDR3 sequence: CASSRGLGAGSGYTF. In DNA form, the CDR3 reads TGTGCCAGCAGCCGAGGACTCGGTGCAGGGTCTGGCTACACCTTC.